This T cell receptor (beta chain) came from a study of neurological immune-mediated disorders. Findings and limits, study-wide: Patients with HTLV-1-associated myelopathy showed the most TCR clonal expansion. Those with multiple sclerosis showed the least, falling below healthy controls. Across subjects, no CDR3 amino acid sequence appeared in expanded clones of more than one subject, a finding that suggested private repertoires in all groups.

The junction had 26 bases not matched to a gene; V was cut back by 3 bases and J by 8 bases. The CDR3 spans 20 residues. The V gene's germline CDR1 is SGHAT and CDR2 FQNNGV. Libraries from sorted cells each used 800,000 to 1,000,000 CD4+ or CD8+ T cells. This clonotype was detected many times. Its antigen is as yet unknown. Template-switch 5'RACE cDNA synthesis added a 10-nucleotide unique molecular identifier. TCRdb used MiXCR to reprocess the 5' RACE reads, holding one entry per CDR3 protein. The sample holds under 50,000 distinct CDR3 sequences, approximately 10% seen once. Sequences were obtained from CD4+ T cells from blood. This TCR derives from a woman aged 25 to 39 with HTLV-1-associated myelopathy (HAM/TSP). V gene TRBV11-2 combines with J gene TRBJ2-3, with TRBD2 matching 7 bases. DNA for the CDR3: TGTGCCAGCAGCTTGGGTTCTAGCTCAACTCGGGGGGACCGAAGGGGTACGCAGTATTTT. Protein product: CASSLGSSSTRGDRRGTQYF.